Below are 32 T cell receptor beta chains sequenced from a single sample in a study of T cell changes during pregnancy in multiple sclerosis. Measured with immunoSEQ multiplex PCR; TCRdb has only the in-frame clones, and not every one. This sample has about 49,000 clones, with 85% to 90% found just once. The source material was peripheral blood, sampled after pregnancy. These receptors originate from a female donor in good health, enrolled as a control in a pregnancy study.

The rearrangement links TRBV30 to TRBJ1-3; D remains ambiguous. Deletions cut 7 bases from V and 0 bases from J, with 10 bases between. Germline assignment: CDR1 GTSNPN and CDR2 SVGIG (reference sequence). The CDR3 has 13 residues. The CDR3 nucleotides read TGTGCCTCCAGTGCCAGCTCTGGAAACACCATATATTTT. Its protein product is CASSASSGNTIYF. Using reference TRBV30 and TRBJ1-3 for the parts outside the CDR3, the full variable domain is SQTIHQWPATLVQPVGSPLSLECTVEGTSNPNLYWYRQAAGRGLQLLFYSVGIGQISSEVPQNLSASRPQDRQFILSSKKLLLSDSGFYLCASSASSGNTIYFGEGSWLTVV.

The chain uses TRBV2 and TRBJ1-2, with TRBD1 as a possible D gene (5 bases). Deletions cut 9 bases from V and 0 bases from J, with 17 bases between. CDR1 is SNHLY and CDR2 is FYNNEI in the germline V gene. The CDR3 totals 15 residues. The CDR3 coding sequence is TGTGCCAGACATTCGGTAGGGGCGCCTAACTATGGCTACACCTTC. Its translation: CARHSVGAPNYGYTF.

This sequence joins TRBV6-5 and TRBJ2-2; 9 bases agree with TRBD2. V was clipped by 4 bases and J by 3 bases; unmatched bases: 6. This CDR3 region has 16 residues. Germline CDR1 is MNHEY and CDR2 is SVGAGI. CDR3 sequence reads: CASSSSSGDHTGELFF. The DNA of the CDR3 is TGTGCCAGCAGTTCCTCTAGCGGGGACCACACCGGGGAGCTGTTTTTT.

The V gene is TRBV10-3, the J gene TRBJ1-1, with D possibly being TRBD1 (5 bases). This CDR3 spans 13 amino acids. Trimming shortened V by 10 bases and J by 3 bases, and 15 bases separated the two germline ends. Germline V lookup: CDR1 ENHRY, CDR2 SYGVKD. As DNA, the CDR3 is TGTGCCACTCGGGGGGATCCTGACACTGAAGCTTTCTTT. Its translation is CATRGDPDTEAFF.

This chain joins TRBV5-1 and TRBJ1-1; possibly TRBD1 for D (6 bases). Germline V gives CDR1 SGHRS, CDR2 YFSETQ. The CDR3 extends over 13 amino acids. The germline V and J ends were trimmed by 0 bases and 3 bases, with 6 bases remaining between them. This CDR3 is CASSLDRDTEAFF. In DNA form, the CDR3 reads TGCGCCAGCAGCTTGGACAGGGACACTGAAGCTTTCTTT. Full variable domain (outside the CDR3, taken from reference TRBV5-1 and TRBJ1-1): KAGVTQTPRYLIKTRGQQVTLSCSPISGHRSVSWYQQTPGQGLQFLFEYFSETQRNKGNFPGRFSGRQFSNSRSEMNVSTLELGDSALYLCASSLDRDTEAFFGQGTRLTVV.

This clone has a single count. The chain uses TRBV30 and TRBJ1-5; D gene ambiguous. From germline, CDR1 is GTSNPN and CDR2 SVGIG (reference sequence). Trimming stripped 1 base from V and 3 bases from J, with 7 bases between. This CDR3 spans 13 amino acids. The CDR3 region is CAWSASYNQPQHF. In DNA form, the CDR3 reads TGTGCCTGGAGTGCGAGTTACAATCAGCCCCAGCATTTT.

J is TRBJ2-7 and V is TRBV4-2; 8 nucleotides align to TRBD1. J was trimmed by 5 bases and V by 5 bases; bases with no gene match: 8. Germline CDR1 is LGHNA and CDR2 is YNFKEQ. The CDR3 has 14 amino acids. CDR3 coding DNA: TGTGCCAGCAGCACGGACAGGGACATCAACGAGCAGTACTTC. It yields the protein CASSTDRDINEQYF.

V usage is TRBV21-1 and J usage is TRBJ1-2; the D call TRBD1 from the table was never checked on the DNA. TRBV21-1 is a known pseudogene. CDR3 size: 15 residues. In nucleotides, the CDR3 is TGTGCCAGCAGCAGTAACAGGTCAATGAACTATGGCTACACCTTC. Its protein is CASSSNRSMNYGYTF.

The chain couples TRBV5-6 to TRBJ2-7, with a weak D call TRBD2 (7 bases). The CDR3 sequence is 16 residues long. Trimming removed 6 bases from V and 0 bases from J, with 19 bases in between. CDR1 and CDR2 (germline): SGHDT, YYEEEE. CDR3: CASTPTGGPSSYEQYF. The CDR3 nucleotides are TGTGCCAGCACCCCCACCGGGGGGCCGAGCTCCTACGAGCAGTACTTC.

The gene calls are TRBV7-2 and TRBJ2-5; 11 bases fit TRBD1. The junction had 0 bases not matched to a gene; V was cut back by 1 base and J by 2 bases. Germline CDR1 and CDR2: SGHTA and FQGNSA. The CDR3 loop spans 15 amino acids. The CDR3 protein is CASSLGDRGQETQYF. CDR3 nucleotides: TGTGCCAGCAGCTTAGGGGACAGGGGGCAAGAGACCCAGTACTTC.

This chain connects TRBV9 to TRBJ2-3; 14 positions agree with TRBD2. Per germline, CDR1 SGDLS and CDR2 YYNGEE. This CDR3 spans 17 amino acids. J lost 1 base, V lost 4 bases, and 5 bases had no gene match. The CDR3 DNA sequence: TGTGCCAGCAGCACCTCGACTAGCGGGAGGGGCACAGATACGCAGTATTTT. Amino acid sequence: CASSTSTSGRGTDTQYF.

This chain connects TRBV30 to TRBJ2-1; 9 bases align to TRBD2. This CDR3 contains 15 residues. After removal of 0 bases from V and 8 bases from J, the junction contained 8 bases not matched to a gene. The germline gives CDR1 GTSNPN, CDR2 SVGIG (reference sequence). CDR3 sequence: CAWSVGGRAWDEQFF. The CDR3 nucleotides are TGTGCCTGGAGTGTTGGCGGGAGGGCCTGGGATGAGCAGTTCTTC.

V gene TRBV7-6 combines with J gene TRBJ2-1; D call uncertain. V lost 5 bases to trimming and J lost 0 bases, with 14 bases between them. The CDR3 runs to 16 residues. Germline V gene lookup returns CDR1 SGHVS and CDR2 FNYEAQ. The CDR3 is CASSAPTRSSYNEQFF. DNA for the CDR3: TGTGCCAGCAGCGCCCCTACGCGGAGCTCCTACAATGAGCAGTTCTTC.

The J gene is TRBJ2-7, the V gene TRBV6-1; D perhaps matches TRBD2 (7 bases). The V and J ends lost 3 bases and 7 bases respectively, with 25 bases between them. CDR3 size: 17 residues. Germline V gives CDR1 MNHNS, CDR2 SASEGT. The CDR3 here is CASSEEGVGGFRREQYF. The CDR3 DNA is TGTGCCAGCAGTGAGGAGGGGGTGGGGGGGTTTCGGAGGGAGCAGTACTTC.

V usage is TRBV4-1 and J usage is TRBJ2-3; 10 bases line up with TRBD2. Germline CDR1 and CDR2: MGHRA and YSYEKL. J was trimmed by 3 bases and V by 2 bases; bases with no gene match: 2. This CDR3 region has 15 residues. CDR3 sequence: CASSQTSGNTDTQYF. Written as DNA, the CDR3 is TGCGCCAGCAGCCAAACTAGCGGGAATACAGATACGCAGTATTTT.

The V call is TRBV9, the J call TRBJ2-7; a weak D match, TRBD1 (5 bases). V lost 0 bases and J lost 6, with 16 bases in between. This CDR3 comprises 15 residues. Germline-derived CDR1 and CDR2 are SGDLS and YYNGEE. This CDR3 is CASSVEGFGSGEQYF. CDR3 in DNA: TGTGCCAGCAGCGTAGAGGGGTTCGGGTCGGGCGAGCAGTACTTC.

The chain employs TRBV6-1 and TRBJ1-3; 12 bases match TRBD1. Germline assignment: CDR1 MNHNS and CDR2 SASEGT. Trimming at V came to 8 bases and at J to 7 bases, leaving 3 bases not matched to a gene. The CDR3 extends over 13 amino acids. In nucleotides, the CDR3 is TGTGCCAGCGGGGGACAGGGGGCGAACACCATATATTTT. It encodes CASGGQGANTIYF.

CDR3 region: CASSHRAGGKVAYGYTF. CDR3 nucleotides: TGCGCCAGCAGTCACAGGGCAGGGGGGAAGGTCGCATATGGCTACACCTTC. The chain has TRBV23-1 and TRBJ1-2, with TRBD1 matching over 7 bases. TRBV23-1 is given ORF status, its function remaining uncertain. This CDR3 has 17 residues. V dropped 3 bases and J dropped 5; count of bases not matched to a gene: 15.

This chain links TRBV6-5 with TRBJ2-2; 11 bases are a match to TRBD2. J was trimmed by 5 bases and V by 8 bases; bases with no gene match: 7. Germline values: CDR1 MNHEY, CDR2 SVGAGI. The CDR3 runs 15 residues. The CDR3 bases are TGTGCCAGCGGCTCGGGACTAGCGGCGACCGGGGAGCTGTTTTTT. It specifies CASGSGLAATGELFF.

The rearrangement joins TRBV29-1 to TRBJ2-1; D is perhaps TRBD2 (6 bases). Trimming removed 8 bases at V and 9 bases at J, with 17 bases between. The CDR3 extends over 12 amino acids. Per the germline V gene, CDR1 is SQVTM and CDR2 is ANQGSEA. The CDR3 coding sequence is TGCAGCTCTTCGGGACTTCGCCGTGAGCAGTTCTTC. It is translated as CSSSGLRREQFF.

The rearrangement uses TRBV19 and TRBJ1-6, with TRBD1 matching over 9 bases. Looked up from germline, CDR1 is LNHDA and CDR2 is SQIVND (reference sequence). This CDR3 has 15 amino acids. V trimming: 5 bases; J trimming: 7 bases; junction bases outside the gene matches: 6. The CDR3 reads CASSPGTGRNSPLHF. Written as DNA, the CDR3 is TGTGCCAGTAGTCCAGGGACAGGGCGGAATTCACCCCTCCACTTT.

The chain uses TRBV23-1 and TRBJ2-1; D perhaps matches TRBD1 (5 bases). TRBV23-1 is an ORF; its function is uncertain. The CDR3 is 19 amino acids. V lost 0 bases, J lost 0 bases, and 18 bases lay in between. CDR3 coding DNA: TGCGCCAGCAGTCAATCTTCTTCTACCAGGGCCATCTCCTACAATGAGCAGTTCTTC. As protein: CASSQSSSTRAISYNEQFF.

The rearrangement links TRBV6-5 to TRBJ2-2; D perhaps matches TRBD1 (6 bases). V was cut by 0 bases and J by 13 bases, with 18 bases left in between. This CDR3 region has 15 residues. The germline CDR1 and CDR2 sequences are MNHEY and SVGAGI. CDR3 protein: CASSYSSMGAERLFF. CDR3 nucleotide sequence: TGTGCCAGCAGTTACTCGAGTATGGGGGCCGAAAGGCTGTTTTTT.

The rearrangement joins TRBV30 to TRBJ2-3; 10 nucleotides match TRBD2. Looked up from germline, CDR1 is GTSNPN and CDR2 is SVGIG (reference sequence). Trimming took 2 bases from V and 5 from J; bases not matched to a gene: 19. The CDR3 totals 19 residues. The CDR3 DNA is TGTGCCTGGAGTTCCGACAGGATCGCTAGCGGGGGATTCATAGATACGCAGTATTTT. This encodes CAWSSDRIASGGFIDTQYF.

The chain employs TRBV29-1 and TRBJ1-5; TRBD1 agrees at 8 bases. After removal of 7 bases from V and 2 bases from J, the junction contained 4 bases not matched to a gene. This CDR3 is 13 amino acids long. Germline values: CDR1 SQVTM, CDR2 ANQGSEA. The CDR3: CSALTGGNQPQHF. The CDR3 DNA is TGCAGCGCCTTGACAGGGGGCAATCAGCCCCAGCATTTT.

The J gene is TRBJ2-7, the V gene TRBV5-6; 10 nucleotides match TRBD1. There are 15 residues in the CDR3. The germline V gene encodes CDR1 SGHDT and CDR2 YYEEEE. V shed 2 bases, J shed 1 base, and the junction held 3 bases outside the gene matches. The CDR3 region is CASSFGTGVSYEQYF. CDR3 nucleotides: TGTGCCAGCAGCTTCGGGACAGGGGTATCCTACGAGCAGTACTTC.

CDR3 in DNA: TGTGCCAGCAGCTTAGGGCCCGGGGACGAGCAGTACTTC. Translation gives CASSLGPGDEQYF. The chain links TRBV7-8 to TRBJ2-7; perhaps TRBD2 as D (5 bases). From germline, CDR1 is SGHVS and CDR2 FQNEAQ. The CDR3 covers 13 residues. V lost 1 base, J lost 5 bases, and 9 bases lay in between.

The rearrangement joins TRBV4-1 to TRBJ1-2, with D possibly TRBD1 on 5 matching bases. Trimming cost V 1 base and J 0 bases, with 6 bases left between them. CDR3 size: 14 residues. The germline gives CDR1 MGHRA, CDR2 YSYEKL. The CDR3 DNA reads TGCGCCAGCAGCCAAGCGGACACTAACTATGGCTACACCTTC. It yields the protein CASSQADTNYGYTF.

J is TRBJ1-2 and V is TRBV6-1; 12 positions match TRBD1. Germline values: CDR1 MNHNS, CDR2 SASEGT. The J segment lost 8 bases and the V segment lost 5 bases, leaving 9 bases of the junction unmatched. CDR3 size: 15 residues. The CDR3 is CASSSGTGGLGGYTF. CDR3 nucleotide sequence: TGTGCCAGCAGTTCCGGGACAGGGGGCTTAGGGGGCTACACCTTC.

The J gene is TRBJ1-4, the V gene TRBV5-4, with D perhaps TRBD1 (5 bases). The CDR3 runs 11 residues. V was cut by 4 bases and J by 12 bases, with 10 bases left in between. The germline V gene encodes CDR1 SGHNT and CDR2 YYREEE (reference sequence). Here the CDR3 reads CASSRPGELFF. CDR3 coding DNA: TGTGCCAGCAGCCGTCCGGGGGAACTGTTTTTT.

The CDR3 is CARKRRNDANSPLHF. Written as DNA, the CDR3 is TGTGCCAGGAAGCGGAGAAACGACGCTAATTCACCCCTCCACTTT. This rearrangement joins TRBV2 to TRBJ1-6; no clear D gene. The CDR3 is 15 amino acids. Germline V gene sequence: CDR1 SNHLY, CDR2 FYNNEI. The germline V and J ends were trimmed by 9 bases and 6 bases, with 18 bases remaining between them.

This clone is a singleton in its sample. The chain recombines TRBV5-1 with TRBJ2-1; D not certain. This CDR3 is 11 amino acids long. V was pared by 6 bases and J by 5 bases, with 6 bases between. The germline V gene has CDR1 SGHRS and CDR2 YFSETQ. The CDR3 is CASTVNNEQFF. The CDR3 coding sequence is TGCGCCAGCACGGTCAACAATGAGCAGTTCTTC.